This TCR beta chain was profiled in a study of glioma-infiltrating T cells after dendritic cell vaccination. At the level of the study: Three intradermal dendritic cell vaccine injections were given every two weeks.

This clone was counted only a few times. No glioblastoma patient carried an isocitrate dehydrogenase mutation. Germline V gene sequence: CDR1 LNHNV, CDR2 YYDKDF (reference sequence). The CDR3 is 16 amino acids. V lost 3 bases and J lost 2; bases outside the gene matches: 9. The primer mix had 60 V beta and 13 J beta primers. Using immunoSEQ multiplex PCR, the repertoire was profiled, and TCRdb retains in-frame clones only, with some absent. Found here are 75,000 to 100,000 clones, 79% of them singletons; the top ten hold 5.5% to 7%. Specimen: blood, collected before dendritic cell vaccination. The chain has TRBV15 and TRBJ1-1; 7 bases line up with TRBD1. This TCR was sampled from a human donor with glioblastoma. The CDR3, as DNA: TGTGCCACCAGCAGTCCCCCGGGACAGATAAACACTGAAGCTTTCTTT. This translates into CATSSPPGQINTEAFF.